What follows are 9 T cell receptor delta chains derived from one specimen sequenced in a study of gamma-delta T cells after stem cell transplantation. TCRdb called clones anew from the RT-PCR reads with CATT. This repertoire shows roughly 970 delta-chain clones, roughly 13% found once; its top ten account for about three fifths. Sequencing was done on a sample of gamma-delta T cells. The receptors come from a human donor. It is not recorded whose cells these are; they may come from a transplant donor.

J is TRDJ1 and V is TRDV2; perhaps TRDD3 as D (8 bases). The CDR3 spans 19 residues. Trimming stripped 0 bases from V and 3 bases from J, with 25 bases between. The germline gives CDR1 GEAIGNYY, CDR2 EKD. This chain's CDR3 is CACDTLSYGPTGGPDKLIF. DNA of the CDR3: TGTGCCTGTGACACCCTTTCCTACGGGCCCACTGGGGGCCCCGATAAACTCATCTTT.

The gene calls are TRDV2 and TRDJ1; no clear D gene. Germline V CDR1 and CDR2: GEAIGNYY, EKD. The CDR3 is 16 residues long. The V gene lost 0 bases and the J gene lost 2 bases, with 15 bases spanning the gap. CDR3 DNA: TGTGCCTGTGACACCGTTGGGACCCAGATGACCGATAAACTCATCTTT. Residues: CACDTVGTQMTDKLIF.

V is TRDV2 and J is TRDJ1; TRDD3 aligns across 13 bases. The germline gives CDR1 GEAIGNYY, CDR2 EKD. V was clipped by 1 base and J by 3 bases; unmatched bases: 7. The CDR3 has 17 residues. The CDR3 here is CACDTVLGDTRADKLIF. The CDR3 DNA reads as TGTGCCTGTGACACGGTACTGGGGGATACGCGGGCCGATAAACTCATCTTT.

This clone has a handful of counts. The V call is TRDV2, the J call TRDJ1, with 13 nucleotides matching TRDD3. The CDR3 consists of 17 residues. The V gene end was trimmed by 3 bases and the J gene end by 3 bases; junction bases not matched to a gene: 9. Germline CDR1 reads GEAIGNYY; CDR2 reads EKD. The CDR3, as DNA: TGTGCCTGTGACTCGCTACTGGGGGATACGCGGGCCGATAAACTCATCTTT. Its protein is CACDSLLGDTRADKLIF.

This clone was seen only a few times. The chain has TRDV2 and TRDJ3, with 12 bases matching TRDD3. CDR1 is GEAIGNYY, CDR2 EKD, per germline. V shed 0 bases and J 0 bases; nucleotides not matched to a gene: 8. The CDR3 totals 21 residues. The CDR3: CACDTAAGGYESSWDTRQMFF. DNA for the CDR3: TGTGCCTGTGACACCGCGGCTGGGGGATACGAGAGCTCCTGGGACACCCGACAGATGTTTTTC.

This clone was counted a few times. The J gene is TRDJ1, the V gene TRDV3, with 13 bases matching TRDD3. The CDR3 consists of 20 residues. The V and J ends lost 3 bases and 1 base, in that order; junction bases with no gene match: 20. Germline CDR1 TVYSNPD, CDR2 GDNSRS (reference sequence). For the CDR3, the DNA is TGTGCCTTGGGGTCCTTCCTACCTTTGTACTGGGGGATACGCACCGATAAACTCATCTTT. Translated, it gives CALGSFLPLYWGIRTDKLIF.

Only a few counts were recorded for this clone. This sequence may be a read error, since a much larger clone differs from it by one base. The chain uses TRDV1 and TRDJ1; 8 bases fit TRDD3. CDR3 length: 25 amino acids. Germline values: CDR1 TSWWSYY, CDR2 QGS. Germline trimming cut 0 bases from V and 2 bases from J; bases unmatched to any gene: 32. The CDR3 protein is CALGELPLNPPHPWGMCPKTDKLIF. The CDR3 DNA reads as TGTGCTCTTGGGGAACTTCCCCTTAACCCCCCACATCCTTGGGGGATGTGCCCGAAAACCGATAAACTCATCTTT.

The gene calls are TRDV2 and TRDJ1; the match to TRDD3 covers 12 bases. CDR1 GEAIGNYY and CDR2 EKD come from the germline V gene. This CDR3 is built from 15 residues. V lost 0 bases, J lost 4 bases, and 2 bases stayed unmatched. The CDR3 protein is CACDTLGDTGDKLIF. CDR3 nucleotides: TGTGCCTGTGACACCCTGGGGGATACGGGCGATAAACTCATCTTT.

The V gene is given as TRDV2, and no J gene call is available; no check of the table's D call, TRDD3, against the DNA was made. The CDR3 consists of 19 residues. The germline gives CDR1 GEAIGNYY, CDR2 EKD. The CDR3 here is CACDTVSRGGAQYTDKLTF. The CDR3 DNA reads TGTGCCTGTGACACCGTATCCCGTGGGGGGGCCCAGTACACCGATAAACTCACCTTT.